The source of this TCR beta chain is a study of T-cell memory formation after mild COVID-19. The CDR3 totals 17 residues. CDR1 and CDR2 (germline): SGHTA, FQGNSA. The junction had 8 bases not matched to a gene; V was cut back by 4 bases and J by 1 base. As concerns this clonotype: Its antigen is still unknown.

Constant-segment-primed 5'RACE gave TCR alpha and TCR beta cDNA libraries with sample barcodes and UMIs. TCRdb itself ran the 5' RACE reads through MiXCR, one entry per CDR3 protein. The data hold approximately 500,000 distinct CDR3 sequences, with approximately 25% observed a single time. The study's findings and limits: While clones contracting from day 15 to 85 were balanced between CD4 and CD8, later expanders leaned CD4+.

The clonotype was recovered from an adult woman who had mild COVID-19 (a few samples of this study predate the infection). Cell type and time point are not known. The sample was PBMCs or a T cell subset sorted from them (not recorded which). The chain uses TRBV7-2 and TRBJ2-3; 10 nucleotides agree with TRBD2. CDR3 nucleotide sequence: TGTGCCAGCAGCTGGTTTAGCGGGGGGCCTCGCACAGATACGCAGTATTTT. Protein: CASSWFSGGPRTDTQYF.